Listed below are T cell receptor beta chains from one sample, sequenced in a study of cytomegalovirus exposure and HLA in healthy donors. TCRdb's copy holds only in-frame clones and misses some; the assay was immunoSEQ multiplex PCR. This sample's table has over 110,000 clones. The sequenced material came from PBMCs. The source is a male donor in good health and CMV-seronegative. Each CDR3 is given with its conserved first and last residue. Each record gives: J gene, V gene, D gene, CDR3 protein, CDR3 DNA. The D gene is left open where the match is weak.

J gene: TRBJ1-1
V gene: TRBV5-1
D gene: TRBD1
CDR3 protein: CASSLVRQGEAFF
CDR3 DNA: TGCGCCAGCAGCCTCGTAAGACAGGGAGAAGCTTTCTTT

J gene: TRBJ2-3
V gene: TRBV28
D gene: TRBD1
CDR3 protein: CASSLDRVQGTDTQYF
CDR3 DNA: TGTGCCAGCAGTCTGGACAGGGTTCAAGGGACAGATACGCAGTATTTT

J gene: TRBJ2-5
V gene: TRBV30
D gene: TRBD2
CDR3 protein: CAWLSGRARDGEPETQYF
CDR3 DNA: TGTGCCTGGCTTAGCGGGAGGGCCAGGGACGGCGAGCCGGAGACCCAGTACTTC

J gene: TRBJ1-1
V gene: TRBV29-1
D gene: .
CDR3 protein: CSVPREGTEAFF
CDR3 DNA: TGCAGCGTCCCCAGGGAAGGGACTGAAGCTTTCTTT

J gene: TRBJ2-7
V gene: TRBV6-5
D gene: TRBD2
CDR3 protein: CASSFRGLAGPYEQYF
CDR3 DNA: TGTGCCAGCAGTTTCCGGGGACTAGCGGGGCCCTACGAGCAGTACTTC

J gene: TRBJ1-1
V gene: TRBV18
D gene: .
CDR3 protein: CASSPSLSLEAFF
CDR3 DNA: TGTGCCAGCTCACCCAGTTTATCCTTGGAAGCTTTCTTT

J gene: TRBJ2-7
V gene: TRBV13
D gene: TRBD2
CDR3 protein: CASSRSGKLWDEQYF
CDR3 DNA: TGTGCCAGCAGCCGTAGCGGGAAACTTTGGGACGAGCAGTACTTC

J gene: TRBJ1-3
V gene: TRBV5-1
D gene: .
CDR3 protein: CASSPSGRGRNGISGNTIYF
CDR3 DNA: TGCGCCAGCAGCCCCAGTGGTCGGGGTCGGAACGGAATCTCTGGAAACACCATATATTTT

J gene: TRBJ1-1
V gene: TRBV30
D gene: .
CDR3 protein: CAWSVLGENTEAFF
CDR3 DNA: TGTGCCTGGAGTGTACTGGGAGAGAACACTGAAGCTTTCTTT

J gene: TRBJ1-2
V gene: TRBV29-1
D gene: TRBD1
CDR3 protein: CSVGSGTGRSGYTF
CDR3 DNA: TGCAGCGTTGGGTCCGGGACAGGGCGTAGTGGCTACACCTTC

J gene: TRBJ2-7
V gene: TRBV18
D gene: TRBD1
CDR3 protein: CASSTRDRVLHEQYF
CDR3 DNA: TGTGCCAGCTCAACGCGGGACAGGGTTCTTCACGAGCAGTACTTC

J gene: TRBJ2-1
V gene: TRBV5-6
D gene: TRBD1
CDR3 protein: CASSLPGGFDEQFF
CDR3 DNA: TGTGCCAGCAGCCTGCCAGGGGGCTTTGATGAGCAGTTCTTC

J gene: TRBJ1-5
V gene: TRBV27
D gene: .
CDR3 protein: CASRVTGPPSNQPQHF
CDR3 DNA: TGTGCCAGCAGGGTGACAGGACCCCCTAGCAATCAGCCCCAGCATTTT

J gene: TRBJ2-5
V gene: TRBV7-3
D gene: .
CDR3 protein: CASSLNWALQETQYF
CDR3 DNA: TGTGCCAGCAGCTTAAACTGGGCGCTCCAAGAGACCCAGTACTTC

J gene: TRBJ1-2
V gene: TRBV30
D gene: .
CDR3 protein: CASLGGTNYGYTF
CDR3 DNA: TGTGCCTCCCTGGGAGGGACTAACTATGGCTACACCTTC

J gene: TRBJ2-3
V gene: TRBV30
D gene: TRBD2
CDR3 protein: CAWSVQLGLAGEGIDTQYF
CDR3 DNA: TGTGCCTGGAGTGTACAATTAGGACTAGCGGGAGAAGGGATAGATACGCAGTATTTT

J gene: TRBJ1-1
V gene: TRBV5-5
D gene: .
CDR3 protein: CASSPVGTEAFF
CDR3 DNA: TGTGCCAGCAGCCCCGTCGGGACTGAAGCTTTCTTT

J gene: TRBJ1-3
V gene: TRBV4-2
D gene: .
CDR3 protein: CASSQAPGGVSGNTIYF
CDR3 DNA: TGTGCCAGCAGCCAAGCACCCGGAGGGGTCTCTGGAAACACCATATATTTT

J gene: TRBJ1-1
V gene: TRBV30
D gene: .
CDR3 protein: CAWSLGYYTEAFF
CDR3 DNA: TGTGCCTGGAGTCTAGGCTACTACACTGAAGCTTTCTTT

J gene: TRBJ2-2
V gene: TRBV7-7
D gene: TRBD2
CDR3 protein: CASRRTSGGRNTGELFF
CDR3 DNA: TGTGCTAGCAGGCGAACTAGCGGGGGCCGGAACACCGGGGAGCTGTTTTTT

J gene: TRBJ2-7
V gene: TRBV28
D gene: .
CDR3 protein: CATTRSYEQYF
CDR3 DNA: TGTGCCACTACCCGCTCCTACGAGCAGTACTTC

J gene: TRBJ1-1
V gene: TRBV18
D gene: TRBD1
CDR3 protein: CASSSTTGDTEAFF
CDR3 DNA: TGTGCCAGCTCATCGACGACAGGGGACACTGAAGCTTTCTTT

J gene: TRBJ2-1
V gene: TRBV4-1
D gene: TRBD2
CDR3 protein: CASSPSGSGGPRDEQFF
CDR3 DNA: TGCGCCAGCAGCCCCTCTGGGTCGGGAGGGCCCCGAGACGAGCAGTTCTTC

J gene: TRBJ2-1
V gene: TRBV7-8
D gene: TRBD2
CDR3 protein: CASSLWAEIAGGRNEQFF
CDR3 DNA: TGTGCCAGCAGCCTGTGGGCAGAAATAGCGGGAGGGCGGAATGAGCAGTTCTTC

J gene: TRBJ1-1
V gene: TRBV7-3
D gene: .
CDR3 protein: CASSFQGITEAFF
CDR3 DNA: TGTGCCAGCAGCTTCCAGGGGATCACTGAAGCTTTCTTT

J gene: TRBJ1-1
V gene: TRBV7-9
D gene: .
CDR3 protein: CASSFGQGTEAFF
CDR3 DNA: TGTGCCAGCAGCTTTGGCCAGGGCACTGAAGCTTTCTTT

J gene: TRBJ2-4
V gene: TRBV14
D gene: .
CDR3 protein: CASSQGENIQYF
CDR3 DNA: TGTGCCAGCAGCCAGGGCGAAAACATTCAGTACTTC

J gene: TRBJ1-2
V gene: TRBV27
D gene: TRBD1
CDR3 protein: CASSPRGQLYGYTF
CDR3 DNA: TGTGCCAGCAGCCCACGGGGACAGCTCTATGGCTACACCTTC

J gene: TRBJ2-1
V gene: TRBV30
D gene: .
CDR3 protein: CAWSVEAYTRGEQFF
CDR3 DNA: TGTGCCTGGAGTGTGGAGGCCTACACCCGAGGTGAGCAGTTCTTC

J gene: TRBJ2-1
V gene: TRBV9
D gene: TRBD2
CDR3 protein: CASSPQTSGIDNEQFF
CDR3 DNA: TGTGCCAGCAGCCCTCAGACTAGCGGGATCGACAATGAGCAGTTCTTC

J gene: TRBJ2-3
V gene: TRBV14
D gene: TRBD2
CDR3 protein: CASSQLGLAGVGTDTQYF
CDR3 DNA: TGTGCCAGCAGCCAACTAGGTTTAGCGGGAGTTGGCACAGATACGCAGTATTTT

J gene: TRBJ2-7
V gene: TRBV9
D gene: TRBD1
CDR3 protein: CASSISGTGGYEQYF
CDR3 DNA: TGTGCCAGCAGCATCTCCGGGACAGGTGGCTACGAGCAGTACTTC

J gene: TRBJ2-7
V gene: TRBV5-1
D gene: TRBD1
CDR3 protein: CASSLAGQPTNEQYF
CDR3 DNA: TGCGCCAGCAGCTTGGCGGGACAGCCTACTAACGAGCAGTACTTC

J gene: TRBJ1-2
V gene: TRBV30
D gene: .
CDR3 protein: CAWNRAYGYTF
CDR3 DNA: TGTGCCTGGAACAGGGCGTATGGCTACACCTTC

J gene: TRBJ1-3
V gene: TRBV28
D gene: .
CDR3 protein: CASSSRQRAEGNTIYF
CDR3 DNA: TGTGCCAGCAGTTCTCGGCAGAGGGCGGAAGGAAACACCATATATTTT

J gene: TRBJ2-1
V gene: TRBV30
D gene: TRBD1
CDR3 protein: CAWRGGTAPGQFF
CDR3 DNA: TGTGCCTGGAGAGGGGGCACTGCTCCGGGGCAGTTCTTC

J gene: TRBJ2-7
V gene: TRBV9
D gene: .
CDR3 protein: CASSVGRGGDEQYF
CDR3 DNA: TGTGCCAGCAGCGTAGGCAGGGGCGGTGACGAGCAGTACTTC

J gene: TRBJ1-5
V gene: TRBV30
D gene: .
CDR3 protein: CAWSVGGSGNQPQHF
CDR3 DNA: TGTGCCTGGAGTGTAGGAGGGTCGGGCAATCAGCCCCAGCATTTT

J gene: TRBJ2-3
V gene: TRBV29-1
D gene: TRBD2
CDR3 protein: CSVETSGRAGRTDTQYF
CDR3 DNA: TGCAGCGTTGAAACTAGCGGGAGGGCCGGACGCACAGATACGCAGTATTTT

J gene: TRBJ1-1
V gene: TRBV10-2
D gene: .
CDR3 protein: CASSDVWQVEAFF
CDR3 DNA: TGCGCCAGCAGTGACGTCTGGCAGGTTGAAGCTTTCTTT

J gene: TRBJ2-2
V gene: TRBV5-1
D gene: .
CDR3 protein: CASRTTVNTGELFF
CDR3 DNA: TGCGCCAGCCGGACAACCGTTAACACCGGGGAGCTGTTTTTT

J gene: TRBJ2-7
V gene: TRBV20-1
D gene: .
CDR3 protein: CSASNSYEQYF
CDR3 DNA: TGCAGTGCTAGTAACTCCTACGAGCAGTACTTC

J gene: TRBJ1-4
V gene: TRBV18
D gene: .
CDR3 protein: CASSPHSENEKLFF
CDR3 DNA: TGTGCCAGCTCACCTCATTCCGAGAACGAAAAACTGTTTTTT

J gene: TRBJ1-2
V gene: TRBV6-5
D gene: TRBD1
CDR3 protein: CASSLTGTHGYTF
CDR3 DNA: TGTGCCAGCAGTTTGACAGGGACTCATGGCTACACCTTC

J gene: TRBJ1-1
V gene: TRBV6-6
D gene: TRBD1
CDR3 protein: CASSRDAGGTEAFF
CDR3 DNA: TGTGCCAGCAGTAGGGACGCAGGGGGGACTGAAGCTTTCTTT